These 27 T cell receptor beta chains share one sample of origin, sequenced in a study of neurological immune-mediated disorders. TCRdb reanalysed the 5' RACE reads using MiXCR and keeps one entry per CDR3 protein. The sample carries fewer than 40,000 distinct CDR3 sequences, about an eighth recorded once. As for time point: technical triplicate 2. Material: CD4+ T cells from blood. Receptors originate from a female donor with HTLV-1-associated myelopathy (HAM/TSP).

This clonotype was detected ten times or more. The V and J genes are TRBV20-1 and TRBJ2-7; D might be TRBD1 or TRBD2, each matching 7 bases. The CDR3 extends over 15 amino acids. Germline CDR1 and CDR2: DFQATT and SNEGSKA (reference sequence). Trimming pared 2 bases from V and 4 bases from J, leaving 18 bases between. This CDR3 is CSARLQGGGKYEQYF. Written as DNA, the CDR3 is TGCAGTGCTAGACTACAGGGAGGGGGCAAGTACGAGCAGTACTTC.

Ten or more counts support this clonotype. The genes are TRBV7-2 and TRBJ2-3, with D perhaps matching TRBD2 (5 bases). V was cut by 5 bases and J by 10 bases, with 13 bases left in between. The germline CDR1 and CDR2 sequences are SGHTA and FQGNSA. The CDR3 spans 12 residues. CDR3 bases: TGTGCCAGCAGCCGGGGATCGTTCTCGCAGTATTTT. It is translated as CASSRGSFSQYF.

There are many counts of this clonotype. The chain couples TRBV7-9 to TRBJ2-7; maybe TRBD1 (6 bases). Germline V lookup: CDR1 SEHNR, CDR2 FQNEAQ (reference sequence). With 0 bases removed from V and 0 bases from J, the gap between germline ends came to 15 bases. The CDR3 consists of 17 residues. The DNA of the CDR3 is TGTGCCAGCAGCTTAGCGGGGTGGGGGCCGAGCTCCTACGAGCAGTACTTC. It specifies CASSLAGWGPSSYEQYF.

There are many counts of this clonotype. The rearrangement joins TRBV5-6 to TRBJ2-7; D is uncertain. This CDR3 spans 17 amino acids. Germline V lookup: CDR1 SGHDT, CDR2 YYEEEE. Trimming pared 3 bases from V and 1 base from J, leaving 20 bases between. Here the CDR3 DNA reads TGTGCCAGCAGCTCTCCTTTCCGGTTTCTTGGTTCCTACGAGCAGTACTTC. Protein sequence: CASSSPFRFLGSYEQYF.

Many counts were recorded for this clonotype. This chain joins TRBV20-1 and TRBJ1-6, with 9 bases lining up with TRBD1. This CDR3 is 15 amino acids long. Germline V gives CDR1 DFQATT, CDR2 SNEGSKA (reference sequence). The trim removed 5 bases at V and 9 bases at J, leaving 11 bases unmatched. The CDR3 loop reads CSAQHHGDRASPLHF. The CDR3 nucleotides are TGCAGTGCTCAACACCACGGGGACAGGGCTTCACCCCTCCACTTT.

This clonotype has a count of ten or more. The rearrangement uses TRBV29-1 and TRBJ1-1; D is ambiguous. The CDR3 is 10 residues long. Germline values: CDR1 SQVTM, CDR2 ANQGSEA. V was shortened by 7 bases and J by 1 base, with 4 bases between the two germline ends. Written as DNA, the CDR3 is TGCAGCGCACAGAACACTGAAGCTTTCTTT. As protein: CSAQNTEAFF. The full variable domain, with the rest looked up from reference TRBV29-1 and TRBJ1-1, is SAVISQKPSRDICQRGTSLTIQCQVDSQVTMMFWYRQQPGQSLTLIATANQGSEATYESGFVIDKFPISRPNLTFSTLTVSNMSPEDSSIYLCSAQNTEAFFGQGTRLTVV.

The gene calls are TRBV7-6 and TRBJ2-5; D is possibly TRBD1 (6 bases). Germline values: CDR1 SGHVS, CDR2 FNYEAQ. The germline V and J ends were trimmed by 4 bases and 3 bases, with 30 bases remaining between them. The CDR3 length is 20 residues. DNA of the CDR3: TGTGCCAGCAGCTCGGGGAATCCCAGGACAGCCCTTGGGGTTAAAGAGACCCAGTACTTC. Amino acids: CASSSGNPRTALGVKETQYF.

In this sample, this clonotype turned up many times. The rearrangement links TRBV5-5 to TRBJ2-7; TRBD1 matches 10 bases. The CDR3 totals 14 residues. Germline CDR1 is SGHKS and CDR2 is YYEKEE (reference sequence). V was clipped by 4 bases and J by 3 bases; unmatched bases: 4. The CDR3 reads CASSGRTGGYEQYF. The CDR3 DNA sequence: TGTGCCAGCAGCGGGAGGACAGGGGGCTACGAGCAGTACTTC.

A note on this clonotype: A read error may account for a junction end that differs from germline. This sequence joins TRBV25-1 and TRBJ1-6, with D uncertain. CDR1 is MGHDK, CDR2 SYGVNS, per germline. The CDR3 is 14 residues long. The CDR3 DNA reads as TGTGCCAGCAGTGCGGGCAATGAAGCTCTGCCCCTCAACTTT. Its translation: CASSAGNEALPLNF.

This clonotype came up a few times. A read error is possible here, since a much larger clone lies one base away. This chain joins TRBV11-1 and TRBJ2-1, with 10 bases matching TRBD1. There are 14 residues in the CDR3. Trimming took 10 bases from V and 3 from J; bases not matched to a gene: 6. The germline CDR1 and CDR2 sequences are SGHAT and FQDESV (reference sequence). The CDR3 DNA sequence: TGTGCCAACCGGGACAGGGGAGTCTACAATGAGCAGTTCTTC. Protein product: CANRDRGVYNEQFF.

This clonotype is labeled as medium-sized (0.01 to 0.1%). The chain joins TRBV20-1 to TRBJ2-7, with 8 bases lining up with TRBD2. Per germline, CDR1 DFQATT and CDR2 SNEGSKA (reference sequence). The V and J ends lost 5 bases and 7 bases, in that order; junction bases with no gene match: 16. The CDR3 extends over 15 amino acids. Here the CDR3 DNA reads TGCAGTGCTGCGAAAAGCGGGAGTTTTTACTGGGAGCAGTACTTC. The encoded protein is CSAAKSGSFYWEQYF.

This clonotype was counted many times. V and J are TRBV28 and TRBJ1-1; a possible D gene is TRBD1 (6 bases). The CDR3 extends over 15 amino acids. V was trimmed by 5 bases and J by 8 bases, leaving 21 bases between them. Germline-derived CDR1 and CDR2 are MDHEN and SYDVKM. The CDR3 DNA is TGTGCCAGCAGTCTTATTTCCCAGGGGCCGCGGGAAGCTTTCTTT. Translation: CASSLISQGPREAFF.

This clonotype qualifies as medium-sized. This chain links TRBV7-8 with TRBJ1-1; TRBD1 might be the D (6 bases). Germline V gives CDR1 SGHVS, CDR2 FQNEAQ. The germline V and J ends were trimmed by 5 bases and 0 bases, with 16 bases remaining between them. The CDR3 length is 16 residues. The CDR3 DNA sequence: TGTGCCAGCAGCCCCATCGGGGGGGGGCTGAACACTGAAGCTTTCTTT. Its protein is CASSPIGGGLNTEAFF.

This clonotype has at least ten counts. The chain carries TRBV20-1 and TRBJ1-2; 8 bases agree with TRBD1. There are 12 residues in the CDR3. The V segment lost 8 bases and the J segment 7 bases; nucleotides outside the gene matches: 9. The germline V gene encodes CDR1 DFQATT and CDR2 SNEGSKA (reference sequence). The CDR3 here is CSCWQGARGYTF. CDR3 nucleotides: TGCAGTTGCTGGCAGGGGGCCCGTGGCTACACCTTC.

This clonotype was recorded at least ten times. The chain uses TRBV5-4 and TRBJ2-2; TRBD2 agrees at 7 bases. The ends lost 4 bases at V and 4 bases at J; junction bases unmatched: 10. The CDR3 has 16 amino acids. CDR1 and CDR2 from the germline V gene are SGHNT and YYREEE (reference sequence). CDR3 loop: CASSPEGGRGTGELFF. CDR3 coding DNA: TGTGCCAGCAGCCCGGAGGGAGGGAGGGGCACCGGGGAGCTGTTTTTT.

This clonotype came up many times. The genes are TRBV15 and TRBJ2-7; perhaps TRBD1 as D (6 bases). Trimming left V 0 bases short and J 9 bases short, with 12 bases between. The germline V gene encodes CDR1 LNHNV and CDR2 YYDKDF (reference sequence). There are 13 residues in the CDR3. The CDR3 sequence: CATSRDRGGWQYF. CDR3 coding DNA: TGTGCCACCAGCAGAGACAGGGGTGGATGGCAGTACTTC.

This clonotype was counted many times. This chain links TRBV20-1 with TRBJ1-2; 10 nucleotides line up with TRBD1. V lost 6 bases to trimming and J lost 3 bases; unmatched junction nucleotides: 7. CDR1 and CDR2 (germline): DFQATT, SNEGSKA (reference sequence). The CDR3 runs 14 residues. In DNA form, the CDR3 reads TGCAGTGCAAGTCCCGGGACAGGGGACTATGGCTACACCTTC. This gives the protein CSASPGTGDYGYTF.

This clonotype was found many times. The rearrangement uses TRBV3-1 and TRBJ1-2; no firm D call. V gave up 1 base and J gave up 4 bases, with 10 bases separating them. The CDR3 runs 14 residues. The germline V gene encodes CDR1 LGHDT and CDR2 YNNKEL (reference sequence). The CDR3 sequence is CASSQGRASYGYTF. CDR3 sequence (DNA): TGTGCCAGCAGCCAAGGCCGGGCCTCCTATGGCTACACCTTC.

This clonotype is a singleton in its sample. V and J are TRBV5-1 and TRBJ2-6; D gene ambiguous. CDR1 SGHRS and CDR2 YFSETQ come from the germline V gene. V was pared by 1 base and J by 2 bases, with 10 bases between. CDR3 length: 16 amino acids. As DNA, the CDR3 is TGCGCCAGCAGCTTGCCGGAAGTACCTGGGGCCAACGTCCTGACTTTC. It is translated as CASSLPEVPGANVLTF.

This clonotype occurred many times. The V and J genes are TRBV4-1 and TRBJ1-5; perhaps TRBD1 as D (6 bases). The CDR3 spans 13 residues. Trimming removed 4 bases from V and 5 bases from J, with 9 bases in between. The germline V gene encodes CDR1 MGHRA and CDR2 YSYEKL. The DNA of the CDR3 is TGCGCCAGCAGCCGCACAGGGTATCAGCCCCAGCATTTT. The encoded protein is CASSRTGYQPQHF.

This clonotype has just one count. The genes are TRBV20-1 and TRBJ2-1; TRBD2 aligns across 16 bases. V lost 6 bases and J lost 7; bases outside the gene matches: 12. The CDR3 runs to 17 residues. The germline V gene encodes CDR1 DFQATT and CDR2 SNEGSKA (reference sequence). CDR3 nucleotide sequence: TGCAGTGCCCTAGGGGGGACTAGCGGGAGGGGTTTAAATGAGCAGTTCTTC. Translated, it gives CSALGGTSGRGLNEQFF.

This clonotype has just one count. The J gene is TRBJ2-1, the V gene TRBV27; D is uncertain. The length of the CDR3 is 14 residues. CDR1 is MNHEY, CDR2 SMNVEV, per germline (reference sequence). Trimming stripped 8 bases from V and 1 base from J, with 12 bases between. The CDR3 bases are TGTGCCAGCTCTCCCCGGGTGTCCTACAATGAGCAGTTCTTC. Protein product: CASSPRVSYNEQFF.

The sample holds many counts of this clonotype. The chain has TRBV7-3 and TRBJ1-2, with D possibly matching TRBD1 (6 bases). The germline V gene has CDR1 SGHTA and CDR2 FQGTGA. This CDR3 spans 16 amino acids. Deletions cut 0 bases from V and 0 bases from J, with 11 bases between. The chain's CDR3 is CASSLTWDTPNYGYTF. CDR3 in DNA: TGTGCCAGCAGCTTAACCTGGGACACTCCTAACTATGGCTACACCTTC.

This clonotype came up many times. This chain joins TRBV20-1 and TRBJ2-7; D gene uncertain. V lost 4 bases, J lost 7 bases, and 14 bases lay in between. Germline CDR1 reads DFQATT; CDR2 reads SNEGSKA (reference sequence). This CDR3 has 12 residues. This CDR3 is CSATRSRKEQYF. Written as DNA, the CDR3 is TGCAGTGCTACCAGGAGTAGGAAGGAGCAGTACTTC.

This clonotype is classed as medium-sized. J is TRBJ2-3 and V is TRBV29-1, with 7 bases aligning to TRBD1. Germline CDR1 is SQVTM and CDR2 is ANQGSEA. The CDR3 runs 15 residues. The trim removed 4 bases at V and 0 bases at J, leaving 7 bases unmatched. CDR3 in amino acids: CSVGEDRVSTDTQYF. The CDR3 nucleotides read TGCAGCGTTGGGGAAGACAGGGTCAGCACAGATACGCAGTATTTT.

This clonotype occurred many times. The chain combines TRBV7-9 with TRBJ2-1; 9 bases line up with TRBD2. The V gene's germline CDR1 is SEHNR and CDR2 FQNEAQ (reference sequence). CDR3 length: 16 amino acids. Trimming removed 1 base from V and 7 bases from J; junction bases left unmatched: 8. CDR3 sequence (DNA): TGTGCCAGCAGCTTAGAAGCGGGGGGCTGGGCTAATGAGCAGTTCTTC. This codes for CASSLEAGGWANEQFF.

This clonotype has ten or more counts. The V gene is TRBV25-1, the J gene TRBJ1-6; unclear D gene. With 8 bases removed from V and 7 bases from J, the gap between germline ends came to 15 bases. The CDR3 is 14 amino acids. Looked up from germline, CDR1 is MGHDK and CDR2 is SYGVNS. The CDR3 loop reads CASSKMERNSPLHF. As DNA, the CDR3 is TGTGCCAGCTCCAAAATGGAAAGGAATTCACCCCTCCACTTT. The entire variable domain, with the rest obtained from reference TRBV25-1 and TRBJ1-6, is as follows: EADIYQTPRYLVIGTGKKITLECSQTMGHDKMYWYQQDPGMELHLIHYSYGVNSTEKGDLSSESTVSRIRTEHFPLTLESARPSHTSQYLCASSKMERNSPLHFGNGTRLTVT.